This is a list of T cell receptor beta chains from one sample in a study of T cells in Graves' hyperthyroidism and ophthalmopathy. MiXCR, run by TCRdb on the multiplex PCR reads, gives a single entry per CDR3 protein. The sample has about 380,000 distinct CDR3 sequences, more than 11% seen once; the top ten hold more than 9.5%. The source material was blood. The origin of the receptors is a woman aged 55-69 years with Graves' hyperthyroidism. Both conserved end residues are part of each CDR3. The D gene is left open where the match is weak. The size entry is marked missing in some rows and otherwise reads once, few, many or a size class.

abundance	d_gene	j_gene	v_gene	CDR3aa	CDR3nt
many	.	TRBJ2-3	TRBV7-9	CASSSANTDTQYF	TGTGCCAGCAGCTCAGCCAATACAGATACGCAGTATTTT
many	.	TRBJ1-1	TRBV29-1	CSDLGTPGRQTEAFF	TGCAGCGACTTGGGGACCCCGGGCAGGCAAACTGAAGCTTTCTTT
many	TRBD2	TRBJ2-1	TRBV5-1	CASSLVLAGNEQFF	TGCGCCAGCAGCTTGGTACTAGCGGGAAATGAGCAGTTCTTC
many	.	TRBJ2-1	TRBV3-1	CASSQELTYNEQFF	TGTGCCAGCAGCCAAGAGTTGACCTACAATGAGCAGTTCTTC
.	TRBD1	TRBJ1-2	TRBV18	CASSSDRGFYGYTF	TGTGCCAGCTCAAGCGACAGGGGGTTCTATGGCTACACCTTC
.	.	TRBJ1-1	TRBV7-9	CASSSGTRTGNTEAFF	TGTGCCAGCAGCTCTGGAACCAGGACCGGAAACACTGAAGCTTTCTTT
.	.	TRBJ1-2	TRBV24-1	CATSDADSVFGYGYTF	TGTGCCACCAGTGATGCGGACAGTGTCTTCGGCTATGGCTACACCTTC
.	.	TRBJ2-7	TRBV5-4	CASSSTWGSSYEQYF	TGTGCCAGCAGCTCGACATGGGGGAGCTCCTACGAGCAGTACTTC
many	TRBD1	TRBJ1-4	TRBV5-5	CASSGGQGDATNEKLFF	TGTGCCAGCAGCGGGGGACAGGGTGATGCAACTAATGAAAAACTGTTTTTT
many	.	TRBJ2-3	TRBV5-6	CASSFLTSYPDTQYF	TGTGCCAGCAGCTTCCTTACTAGTTACCCAGATACGCAGTATTTT
.	TRBD1	TRBJ2-2	TRBV11-2	CASSFSGTGDIGELFF	TGTGCCAGCAGCTTTTCCGGGACAGGGGATATCGGGGAGCTGTTTTTT
many	.	TRBJ1-2	TRBV28	CASSIPGYGYTF	TGTGCCAGCAGTATCCCAGGGTATGGCTACACCTTC
many	.	TRBJ2-3	TRBV5-8	CASSVGQGDTQYF	TGTGCCAGCAGCGTAGGGCAAGGAGATACGCAGTATTTT
many	TRBD2	TRBJ2-1	TRBV27	CASSPVSGTSAYNEQFF	TGTGCCAGCAGTCCTGTCTCCGGGACTAGCGCCTACAATGAGCAGTTCTTC
many	.	TRBJ2-6	TRBV10-3	CATNGGLGANVLTF	TGTGCCACGAACGGCGGTTTGGGGGCCAACGTCCTGACTTTC
many	.	TRBJ2-5	TRBV3-1	CASRTRAGKETQYF	TGTGCCAGCAGGACCCGGGCAGGGAAAGAGACCCAGTACTTC
.	TRBD2	TRBJ2-7	TRBV24-1	CATNTSGRSHEQYF	TGTGCCACCAACACTAGCGGGAGATCCCACGAGCAGTACTTC
.	TRBD2	TRBJ2-1	TRBV5-1	CASSQTSGDYNEQFF	TGTGCCAGCAGCCAGACTAGCGGGGACTACAATGAGCAGTTCTTC
many	TRBD1	TRBJ1-2	TRBV6-1	CASSQGGHYGYTF	TGTGCCAGCAGCCAGGGGGGTCACTATGGCTACACCTTC
many	.	TRBJ2-7	TRBV20-1	CSARRGSSYEQYF	TGCAGTGCTAGACGAGGTTCCTCCTACGAGCAGTACTTC
many	TRBD2	TRBJ2-1	TRBV10-3	CAISPGTSGSFNEQFF	TGTGCCATCAGTCCCGGGACTAGCGGGAGTTTTAATGAGCAGTTCTTC
many	.	TRBJ1-3	TRBV18	CASSPRDGSGNTIYF	TGTGCCAGCTCACCGAGGGACGGCTCTGGAAACACCATATATTTT
few	.	TRBJ2-7	TRBV7-9	CASSLTLAYEQYF	TGTGCCAGCAGCTTAACGTTGGCCTACGAGCAGTACTTC
many	.	TRBJ2-1	TRBV6-2/TRBV6-3	CASRRPSRSYNEQFF	TGTGCCAGCAGAAGGCCTAGTCGGTCCTACAATGAGCAGTTCTTC
many	.	TRBJ1-1	TRBV7-9	CASSPPIPANTEAFF	TGTGCCAGCAGCCCCCCCATTCCAGCGAACACTGAAGCTTTCTTT
.	TRBD2	TRBJ2-1	TRBV5-4	CATSRGGSLGNNEQFF	TGTGCCACTTCCCGGGGGGGTTCTCTAGGGAACAATGAGCAGTTCTTC
few	.	TRBJ2-1	TRBV7-9	CASSFGLGLEQFF	TGTGCCAGCAGCTTTGGCCTAGGTCTAGAGCAGTTCTTC
many	.	TRBJ2-7	TRBV30	CAWSVRETGWAYEQYF	TGTGCCTGGAGTGTACGGGAGACAGGGTGGGCCTACGAGCAGTACTTC
many	.	TRBJ2-7	TRBV20-1	CSAREDFNSYEQYF	TGCAGTGCTAGAGAAGACTTCAACTCCTACGAGCAGTACTTC
few	.	TRBJ1-5	TRBV18	CASSPSVYQPQHF	TGTGCCAGCTCACCTTCGGTATATCAGCCCCAGCATTTT
many	.	TRBJ2-7	TRBV29-1	CSAIPGDRSSYEQYF	TGCAGCGCCATACCCGGAGACCGAAGCTCCTACGAGCAGTACTTC
many	.	TRBJ2-3	TRBV5-1	CASSLGGTARADTQYF	TGCGCCAGCAGCTTGGGAGGTACGGCGAGAGCAGATACGCAGTATTTT